This T cell receptor (beta chain) was observed in a study of Graves' ophthalmopathy and Graves' hyperthyroidism. Looking at the study overall: The blood sample was drawn at first diagnosis and before any treatment. Findings and caveats of the study: Most thyroid clonotypes with frequency above 0.001 were detected in blood too.

The CDR3 has 18 amino acids. Looked up from germline, CDR1 is SGHAT and CDR2 is FQNNGV. Trimming cost V 5 bases and J 6 bases; bases outside gene matches: 11. RNA transcripts were the template, and TCR beta CDR3 regions were amplified from them. Amplification began with first-round RT-PCR using HTBI primers, then second-round multiplex PCR was performed. MiXCR, run by TCRdb on the multiplex PCR reads, gives a single entry per CDR3 protein. Among 650,000 to 900,000 distinct CDR3 sequences listed, roughly 40% were seen once. Patients with other autoimmune diseases, uncontrolled infections, pregnancy or lactation were excluded. Diagnosis used clinical symptoms, serum thyroxine, TRAb, thyroid ultrasound and orbital computed tomography. About this clonotype: Its antigen is undetermined.

The sequenced material came from peripheral blood. The TCR sequence derives from an adult man with Graves' ophthalmopathy. V gene TRBV11-2 combines with J gene TRBJ2-2, with 14 bases that match TRBD2. CDR3 in DNA: TGTGCCAGCAGCCACGGGACTAGCGGGAGTTTTCTGGCCGGGGAGCTGTTTTTT. Amino acid sequence: CASSHGTSGSFLAGELFF.